A selection of T cell receptor delta chains follows, all from one sample in a study of Vδ1+ human thymocytes. TCRdb reanalysed the multiplex PCR reads with CATT. Altogether fewer than 90,000 delta-chain clones are present, around 34% being singletons, with the ten largest covering approximately 0.25%. The sample consisted of Vdelta1+ gamma-delta thymocytes from the thymus. The receptors shown here come from a boy under three years old who had congenital heart surgery. Each CDR3 is given with its conserved first and last residue. D genes are given only for firm matches. Clone size, where shown, is once, few, many, or a class for clones that have expanded.

d_call,j_call,v_call,clone_size,cdr3_nt,cdr3_aa
TRDD3,TRDJ1,TRDV1,-,TGTGCTCTTGGGGAACGGTCCTACACTGGGGGATACTCCGATAAACTCATCTTT,CALGERSYTGGYSDKLIF
TRDD3,TRDJ1,TRDV1,-,TGTGCTCTTGGGGAGCATACCAAAGTGGGCTCTGGGGGGTCCCCCGATAAACTCATCTTT,CALGEHTKVGSGGSPDKLIF
-,TRDJ1,TRDV1,-,TGTGCTCTTGGGGAACGCACACCTCTTCCATGTTTTTCCGATAAACTCATCTTT,CALGERTPLPCFSDKLIF
-,TRDJ1,TRDV1,-,TGTGCTCTTGGGGAATTTCTCCGGGGCGGCCGTCGAGTGACGACTAAACTCATCTTT,CALGEFLRGGRRVTTKLIF
TRDD3,TRDJ1,TRDV1,-,TGTGCTCTTGGGGGCACCTACTGGGGGTTGCGCGCTTACACCGATAAACTCATCTTT,CALGGTYWGLRAYTDKLIF
TRDD3,TRDJ1,TRDV1,-,TGTGCTCTTGGGGGCCCTTCCCGTACTGGGGGATACTCCACCGATAAACTCATCTTT,CALGGPSRTGGYSTDKLIF
TRDD3,TRDJ1,TRDV1,-,TGTGCTCTTGGGGAACCTGCCCCCTACGGGGACTGGGGGATACGCTTAACCGATAAACTCATCTTT,CALGEPAPYGDWGIRLTDKLIF
TRDD2,TRDJ1,TRDV1,-,TGTGCTCTTGGGGAATTCCCTTCCTTCCATCACACCGATAAACTCATCTTT,CALGEFPSFHHTDKLIF
TRDD3,TRDJ1,TRDV1,few,TGTGCTCTTGGGGAGGGGGTAAGGACCCGCCACTGGGGGTACACCGATAAACTCATCTTT,CALGEGVRTRHWGYTDKLIF
TRDD3,TRDJ1,TRDV2,-,TGTGCCACCTTCCACCCTTATCCTACTGGGGGATACTATGCCGATAAACTCATCTTT,CATFHPYPTGGYYADKLIF
-,TRDJ1,TRDV2,-,TGTGCCTGTGACTCGTTCCTGGCGCGCTCGGATAACCTCATCTTT,CACDSFLARSDNLIF
TRDD2,TRDJ1,TRDV1,few,TGTGCTCTTGGGGCTTCTTCCTACGACCGCCACCGCCGGGGGCATTACACCGATAAACTCATCTTT,CALGASSYDRHRRGHYTDKLIF
TRDD3,TRDJ1,TRDV1,-,TGTGCTCTTGGGGGAAAGGGGGGATACGCGGATAAACTCATCTTT,CALGGKGGYADKLIF
TRDD3,TRDJ1,TRDV1,-,TGTGCTCTTGGGGAAGCATCTACCCCACTTATACTGGGGGATCAACCTCACACCGATAAACTCATCTTT,CALGEASTPLILGDQPHTDKLIF
TRDD3,TRDJ1,TRDV2,many,TGTGCCTGTGACACGGGGATAGGGTACACCGATAAACTCATCTTT,CACDTGIGYTDKLIF
TRDD3,TRDJ1,TRDV1,-,TGTGCTCTTGGGGCCTACTCCCCGTGGGGGATAGCCACCGATAAACTCATCTTT,CALGAYSPWGIATDKLIF
-,TRDJ1,TRDV1,-,TGTGCTCTTGGGGAACTAGACCGCCACGCAGGGCCGACTTGGGAGACCGATAAACTCATCTTT,CALGELDRHAGPTWETDKLIF
TRDD3,TRDJ1,TRDV1,few,TGTGCTCTTGGGGCCTCCCTTTACTGGGGGATCAGCGATAAACTCATCTTT,CALGASLYWGISDKLIF
TRDD3,TRDJ1,TRDV1,-,TGTGCTCTTGGGGGAGTCCCTCAGGGGGGGATATTCCGGGACACCGATAAACTCATCTTT,CALGGVPQGGIFRDTDKLIF
TRDD3,TRDJ1,TRDV1,few,TGTGCTCTTGGGGAACTAGGCCCTCCCCGTTCCCACTGGGGGACCTCAAAACTCATCTTT,CALGELGPPRSHWGTSKLIF
TRDD2,TRDJ1,TRDV1,-,TGTGCTCTTGGGGAATCCGGCCTTCCTGTCCTGTACACCGATAAACTCATCTTT,CALGESGLPVLYTDKLIF
TRDD3,TRDJ1,TRDV2,-,TGTGCCTGTGACGCCTTACTGGGGGACACGAATGACACCGATAAACTCATCTTT,CACDALLGDTNDTDKLIF
-,TRDJ1,TRDV1,-,TGTGCTCTTGGGGAACTCCTCGTACACCTAGCCACCGATAAACTCATCTTT,CALGELLVHLATDKLIF
TRDD3,TRDJ1,TRDV2,-,TGTGCATGGGACCTGGGGGACCTCTGGTTGACCGATAAACTCATCTTT,CAWDLGDLWLTDKLIF
-,TRDJ1,TRDV1,-,TGTGCTCTTGGGGTCGCCGGGGTGGCCCGACCTGGGGTTGCGTACACCGATAAACTCATCTTT,CALGVAGVARPGVAYTDKLIF
-,TRDJ1,TRDV1,-,TGTGCTCTTGGGGCCTCCTTCCCCTCCACCGATAAACTCATCTTT,CALGASFPSTDKLIF